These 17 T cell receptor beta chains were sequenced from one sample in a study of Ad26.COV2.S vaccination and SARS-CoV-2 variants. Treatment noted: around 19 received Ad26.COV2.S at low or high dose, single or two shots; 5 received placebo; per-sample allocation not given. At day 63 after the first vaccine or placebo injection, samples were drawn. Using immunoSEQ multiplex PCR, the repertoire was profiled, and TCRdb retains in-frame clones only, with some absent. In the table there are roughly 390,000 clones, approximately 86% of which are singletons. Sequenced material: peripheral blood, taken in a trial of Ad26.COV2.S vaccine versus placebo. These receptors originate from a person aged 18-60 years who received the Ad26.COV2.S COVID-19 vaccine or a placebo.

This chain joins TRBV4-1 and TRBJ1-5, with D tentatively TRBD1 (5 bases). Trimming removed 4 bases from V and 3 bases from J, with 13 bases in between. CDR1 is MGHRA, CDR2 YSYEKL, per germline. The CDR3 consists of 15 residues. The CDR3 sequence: CASSLDQGFNQPQHF. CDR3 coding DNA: TGCGCCAGCAGCCTCGATCAGGGTTTCAATCAGCCCCAGCATTTT.

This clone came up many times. The CDR3, as DNA: TGTGCCAGTAGTATCGGTCTCCGGGAATCACCCCTCCACTTT. This gives the protein CASSIGLRESPLHF. The J gene is TRBJ1-6, the V gene TRBV19; no firm D call. V lost 3 bases and J 10 bases, leaving 13 bases between the germline ends. The CDR3 has 14 residues. From germline, CDR1 is LNHDA and CDR2 SQIVND (reference sequence).

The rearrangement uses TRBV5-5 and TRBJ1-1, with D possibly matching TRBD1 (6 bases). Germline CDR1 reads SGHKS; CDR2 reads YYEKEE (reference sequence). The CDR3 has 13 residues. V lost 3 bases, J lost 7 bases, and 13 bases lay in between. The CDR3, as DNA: TGTGCCAGCAGCTCTACGGACAGCCATGAAGCTTTCTTT. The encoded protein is CASSSTDSHEAFF.

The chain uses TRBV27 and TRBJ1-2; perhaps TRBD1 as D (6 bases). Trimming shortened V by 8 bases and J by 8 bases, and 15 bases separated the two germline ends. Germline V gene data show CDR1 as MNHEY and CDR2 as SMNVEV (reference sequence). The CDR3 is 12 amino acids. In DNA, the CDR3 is TGTGCCAGCGGGAGGGGGGGCATGGGCTACACCTTC. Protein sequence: CASGRGGMGYTF.

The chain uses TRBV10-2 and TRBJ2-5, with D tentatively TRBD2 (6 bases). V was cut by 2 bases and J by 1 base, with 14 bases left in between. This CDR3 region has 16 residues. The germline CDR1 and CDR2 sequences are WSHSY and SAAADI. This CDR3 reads CASSEGDGGLQETQYF. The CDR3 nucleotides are TGCGCCAGCAGTGAGGGGGACGGGGGACTCCAAGAGACCCAGTACTTC.

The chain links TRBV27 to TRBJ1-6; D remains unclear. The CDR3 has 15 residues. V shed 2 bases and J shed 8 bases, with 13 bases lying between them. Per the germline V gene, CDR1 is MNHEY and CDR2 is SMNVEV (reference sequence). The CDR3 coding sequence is TGTGCCAGCAGTTTAACCTGGTTAGGCCATTCACCCCTCCACTTT. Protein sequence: CASSLTWLGHSPLHF.

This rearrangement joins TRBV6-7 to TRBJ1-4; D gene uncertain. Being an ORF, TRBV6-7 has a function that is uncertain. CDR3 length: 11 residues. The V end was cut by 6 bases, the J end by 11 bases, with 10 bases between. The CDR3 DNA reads TGTGCCAGCAGGATGGGCCCGAAACTGTTTTTT. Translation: CASRMGPKLFF.

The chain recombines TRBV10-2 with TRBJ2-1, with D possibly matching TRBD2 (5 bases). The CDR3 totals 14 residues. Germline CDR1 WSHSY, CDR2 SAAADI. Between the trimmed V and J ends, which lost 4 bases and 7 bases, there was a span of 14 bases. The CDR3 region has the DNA TGCGCCAGCAGTGTGACGGACTCCGCAAATGAGCAGTTCTTC. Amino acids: CASSVTDSANEQFF.

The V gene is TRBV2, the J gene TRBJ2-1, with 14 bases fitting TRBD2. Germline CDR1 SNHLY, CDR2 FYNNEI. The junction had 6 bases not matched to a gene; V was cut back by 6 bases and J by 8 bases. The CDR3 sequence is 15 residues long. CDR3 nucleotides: TGTGCCAGCAGCCGACTAGCGGGGGGGCTCTATGAGCAGTTCTTC. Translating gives CASSRLAGGLYEQFF.

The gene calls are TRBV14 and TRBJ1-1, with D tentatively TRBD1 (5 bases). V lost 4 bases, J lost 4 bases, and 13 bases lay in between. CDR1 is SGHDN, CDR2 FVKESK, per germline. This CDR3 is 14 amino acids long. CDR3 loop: CASSPFRGATEAFF. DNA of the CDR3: TGTGCCAGCAGCCCCTTTAGGGGAGCCACTGAAGCTTTCTTT. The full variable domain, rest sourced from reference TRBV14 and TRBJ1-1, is EAGVTQFPSHSVIEKGQTVTLRCDPISGHDNLYWYRRVMGKEIKFLLHFVKESKQDESGMPNNRFLAERTGGTYSTLKVQPAELEDSGVYFCASSPFRGATEAFFGQGTRLTVV.

Here the CDR3 reads CASSAAGTGKVDGYTF. The CDR3 DNA follows: TGTGCCAGCAGTGCTGCCGGGACAGGGAAGGTGGATGGCTACACCTTC. The chain recombines TRBV27 with TRBJ1-2, with 9 bases identical to TRBD1. Looked up from germline, CDR1 is MNHEY and CDR2 is SMNVEV (reference sequence). This CDR3 contains 16 residues. Trimming took 5 bases from V and 6 from J; bases not matched to a gene: 13.

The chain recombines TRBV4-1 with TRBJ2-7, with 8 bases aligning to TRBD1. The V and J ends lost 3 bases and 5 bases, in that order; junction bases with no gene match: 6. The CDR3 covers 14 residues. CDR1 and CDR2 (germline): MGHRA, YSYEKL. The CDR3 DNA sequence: TGCGCCAGCAGCCATGGACAGGGCGGGCACGAGCAGTACTTC. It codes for CASSHGQGGHEQYF.

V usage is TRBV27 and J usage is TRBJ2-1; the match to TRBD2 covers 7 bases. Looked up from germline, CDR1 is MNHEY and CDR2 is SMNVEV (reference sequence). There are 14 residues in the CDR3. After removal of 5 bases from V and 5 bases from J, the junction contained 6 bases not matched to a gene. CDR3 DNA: TGTGCCAGCAGTCTGTGGGGGGGAGACAATGAGCAGTTCTTC. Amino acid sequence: CASSLWGGDNEQFF.

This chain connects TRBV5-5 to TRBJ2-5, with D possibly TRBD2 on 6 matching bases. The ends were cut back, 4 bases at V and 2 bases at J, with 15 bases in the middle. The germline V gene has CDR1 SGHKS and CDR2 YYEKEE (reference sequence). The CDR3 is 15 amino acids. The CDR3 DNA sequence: TGTGCCAGCAGCGGAATACTTAGCGGTCAAGAGACCCAGTACTTC. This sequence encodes CASSGILSGQETQYF. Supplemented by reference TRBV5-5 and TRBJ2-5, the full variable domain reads DAGVTQSPTHLIKTRGQQVTLRCSPISGHKSVSWYQQVLGQGPQFIFQYYEKEERGRGNFPDRFSARQFPNYSSELNVNALLLGDSALYLCASSGILSGQETQYFGPGTRLLVL.

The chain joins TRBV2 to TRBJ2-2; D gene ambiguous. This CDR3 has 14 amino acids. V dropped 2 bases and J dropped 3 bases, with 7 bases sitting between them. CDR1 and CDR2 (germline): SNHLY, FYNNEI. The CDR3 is CASSEKTYTGELFF. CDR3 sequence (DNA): TGTGCCAGCAGTGAAAAAACTTACACCGGGGAGCTGTTTTTT. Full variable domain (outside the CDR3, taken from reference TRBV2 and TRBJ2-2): EPEVTQTPSHQVTQMGQEVILRCVPISNHLYFYWYRQILGQKVEFLVSFYNNEISEKSEIFDDQFSVERPDGSNFTLKIRSTKLEDSAMYFCASSEKTYTGELFFGEGSRLTVL.

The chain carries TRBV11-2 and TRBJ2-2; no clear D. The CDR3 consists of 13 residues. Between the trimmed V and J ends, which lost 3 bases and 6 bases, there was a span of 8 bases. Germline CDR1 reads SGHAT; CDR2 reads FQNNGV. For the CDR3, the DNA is TGTGCCAGCAGCTTTAGTAGGTCCGGGGAGCTGTTTTTT. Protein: CASSFSRSGELFF.

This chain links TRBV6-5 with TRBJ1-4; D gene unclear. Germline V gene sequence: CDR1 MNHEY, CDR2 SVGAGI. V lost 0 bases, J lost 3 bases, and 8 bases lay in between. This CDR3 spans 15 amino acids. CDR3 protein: CASSYSGSANEKLFF. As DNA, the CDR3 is TGTGCCAGCAGTTACTCTGGCAGTGCTAATGAAAAACTGTTTTTT.